The clone carrying this T cell receptor (beta chain) was picked up a small number of times. Its antigen is not identified. Sequencing used immunoSEQ v3.0 at survey level. Here immunoSEQ multiplex PCR was the method, and the copy in TCRdb shows in-frame clones only, minus some. This sample has just over 35,000 clones, with 70% to 90% found just once. The data are from a study of long-term antiretroviral therapy in people with HIV. General study findings and limits: Diversity measured after ART increased yet remained under transplant donor controls. Blood draws took place between about 2003 and 2017 and possibly involved older ART regimens.

Cryopreserved PBMC numbered 1-10 million per sample before DNA extraction. This CDR3 is 16 amino acids long. The J segment lost 10 bases and the V segment lost 5 bases, leaving 9 bases of the junction unmatched. Germline V gene data show CDR1 as SGHNT and CDR2 as YYREEE (reference sequence). This sample comprised unsorted PBMCs, obtained 2.2 years after starting antiretroviral therapy. The J gene is TRBJ2-1, the V gene TRBV5-4; TRBD2 aligns across 16 bases. The receptor was isolated from a man younger than 35 with HIV. Here the CDR3 reads CASRPGTSGRAEEQFF. CDR3 bases: TGTGCCAGCAGACCGGGGACTAGCGGGAGGGCCGAGGAGCAGTTCTTC.